This T cell receptor beta chain derives from a study of blood T cell repertoires in COVID-19. As for the study in general: The United States, Italy and Spain were the sources of the acute and convalescent COVID-19 samples. Sources were T cells, B-cell-depleted T cells, or PBMCs; the material itself was cDNA or gDNA.

Under the authors' procedure: Scientists estimated how many nucleated cells there were by amplifying reference gene primers. Only in-frame clones appear in the TCRdb table, and some are missing; sequencing was by immunoSEQ multiplex PCR. The V and J calls and the clone size are those of that table, but D and trimming were determined from the DNA. The sample shows under 250,000 clones, 85% to 90% of them seen only once. This sequence was found in a man of 80 years or more with acute or convalescent COVID-19. Source material: peripheral blood.

The CDR3 DNA is TGTGCCAGTGCGGACAGGGGTCGGGAGACCCAGTACTTC. Translating gives CASADRGRETQYF. The J gene is TRBJ2-5, the V gene TRBV19; 9 positions agree with TRBD1. The CDR3 length is 13 residues. CDR1 is LNHDA and CDR2 is SQIVND in the germline V gene (reference sequence). Trimming took 8 bases from V and 5 from J; bases not matched to a gene: 6.